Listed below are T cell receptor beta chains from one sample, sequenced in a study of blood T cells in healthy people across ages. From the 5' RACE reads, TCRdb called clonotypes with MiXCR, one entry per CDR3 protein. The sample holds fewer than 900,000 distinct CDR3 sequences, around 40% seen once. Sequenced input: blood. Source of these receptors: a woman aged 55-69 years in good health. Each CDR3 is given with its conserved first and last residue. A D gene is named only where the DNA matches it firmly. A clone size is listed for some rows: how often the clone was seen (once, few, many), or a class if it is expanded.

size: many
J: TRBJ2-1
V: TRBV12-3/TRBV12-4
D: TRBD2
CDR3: CASGLAGSPTQQFF
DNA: TGTGCCAGCGGACTAGCGGGCTCCCCGACCCAGCAGTTCTTC

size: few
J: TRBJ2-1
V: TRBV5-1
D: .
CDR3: CASSFGQPVSNEQFF
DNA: TGCGCCAGCAGCTTTGGCCAGCCGGTATCAAATGAGCAGTTCTTC

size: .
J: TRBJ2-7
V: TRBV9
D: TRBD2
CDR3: CASRPSGSYEQYF
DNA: TGTGCCAGCAGACCTAGCGGGAGCTACGAGCAGTACTTC

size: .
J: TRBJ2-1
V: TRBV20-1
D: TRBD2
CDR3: CSARPLAGSSYNEQFF
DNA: TGCAGTGCTAGACCTCTAGCGGGGAGCTCCTACAATGAGCAGTTCTTC

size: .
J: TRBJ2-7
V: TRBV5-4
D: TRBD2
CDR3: CASSSGLPSYEQYF
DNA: TGTGCCAGCAGCTCGGGACTACCTTCCTACGAGCAGTACTTC

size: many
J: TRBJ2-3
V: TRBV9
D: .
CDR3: CASSVATNYKTDTQYF
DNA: TGTGCCAGCAGCGTAGCTACTAACTACAAAACAGATACGCAGTATTTT

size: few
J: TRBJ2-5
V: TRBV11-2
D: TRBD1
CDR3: CASSWPGTGNQETQYF
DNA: TGTGCCAGCAGCTGGCCTGGGACAGGGAACCAAGAGACCCAGTACTTC

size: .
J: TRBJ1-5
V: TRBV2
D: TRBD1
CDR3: CASRSGTGVYKQPQHF
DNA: TGTGCCAGCAGGAGTGGGACAGGGGTCTACAAGCAGCCCCAGCATTTT

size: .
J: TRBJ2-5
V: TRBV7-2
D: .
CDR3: CASSLGSQGTPNEQYF
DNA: TGTGCCAGCAGCTTAGGATCGCAGGGAACCCCCAATGAGCAGTACTTC

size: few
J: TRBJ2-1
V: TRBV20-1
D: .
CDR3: CSANDPGGTDNEQFF
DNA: TGCAGTGCAAACGACCCCGGGGGTACGGACAATGAGCAGTTCTTC

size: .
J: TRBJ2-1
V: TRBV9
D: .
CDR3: CASSASSSLSYNEQFF
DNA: TGTGCCAGCAGCGCGTCCTCCTCCCTCTCCTACAATGAGCAGTTCTTC

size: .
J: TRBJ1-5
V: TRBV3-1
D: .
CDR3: CASSHASGRNNPPQHF
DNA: TGTGCCAGCAGCCATGCTTCTGGACGGAACAATCCGCCCCAGCATTTT

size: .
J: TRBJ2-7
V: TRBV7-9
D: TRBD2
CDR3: CAIRRPSGYNEQYF
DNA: TGTGCCATCCGACGACCTAGCGGATACAATGAGCAGTACTTC

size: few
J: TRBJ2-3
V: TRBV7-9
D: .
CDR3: CASSQGTGEADTQYF
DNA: TGTGCCAGCAGCCAAGGAACAGGGGAGGCGGATACGCAGTATTTT

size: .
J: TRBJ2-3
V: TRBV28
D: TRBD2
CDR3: CASSLGQREGLRTDTQYF
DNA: TGTGCCAGCAGTTTGGGCCAGCGGGAGGGCCTCCGCACAGATACGCAGTATTTT

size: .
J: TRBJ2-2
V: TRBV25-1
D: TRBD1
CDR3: CASKPKGQVKNTGELFF
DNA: TGTGCCAGCAAGCCCAAGGGACAGGTGAAGAACACCGGGGAGCTGTTTTTT

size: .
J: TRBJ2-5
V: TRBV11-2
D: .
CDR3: CASSLDVWKQETQYF
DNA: TGTGCCAGCAGCTTAGACGTCTGGAAGCAAGAGACCCAGTACTTC

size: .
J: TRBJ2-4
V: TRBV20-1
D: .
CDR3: CGARGQGSAKNIQYF
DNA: TGCGGTGCTAGAGGGCAAGGTTCAGCCAAAAACATTCAGTACTTC

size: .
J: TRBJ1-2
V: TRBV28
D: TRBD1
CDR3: CASSEDRGSGYTF
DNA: TGTGCCAGCAGTGAGGACAGGGGGAGTGGCTACACCTTC

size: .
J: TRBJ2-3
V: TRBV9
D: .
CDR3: CASSVGWEISTGTQYF
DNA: TGTGCCAGCAGCGTAGGGTGGGAAATTAGCACAGGTACGCAGTATTTT

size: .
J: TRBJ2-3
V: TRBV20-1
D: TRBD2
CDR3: CSARDPTSGSLTDTQYF
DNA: TGCAGTGCTAGAGATCCGACTAGCGGGAGCCTCACAGATACGCAGTATTTT

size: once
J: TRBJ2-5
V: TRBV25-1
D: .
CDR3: CGRDGVDEQYF
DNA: TGTGGTCGGGACGGTGTTGATGAGCAGTACTTC

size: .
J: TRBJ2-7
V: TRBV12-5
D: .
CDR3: CASGLLQGHEQYF
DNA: TGTGCTAGTGGTTTACTACAGGGCCACGAGCAGTACTTC

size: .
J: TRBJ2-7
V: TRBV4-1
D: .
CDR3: CASSQDSQGLYEQYF
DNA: TGCGCCAGCAGCCAAGATAGTCAGGGGCTTTACGAGCAGTACTTC

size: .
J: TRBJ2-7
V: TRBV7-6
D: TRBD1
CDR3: CASSSLGTGGYEQYF
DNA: TGTGCCAGCAGCTCTCTCGGGACAGGGGGCTACGAGCAGTACTTC

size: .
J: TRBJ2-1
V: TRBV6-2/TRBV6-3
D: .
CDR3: CASTTGLYNEQFF
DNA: TGTGCCAGCACCACCGGACTGTACAATGAGCAGTTCTTC

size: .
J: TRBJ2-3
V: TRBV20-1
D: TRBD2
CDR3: CSAPGLAGISGAYTSTDTQYF
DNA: TGCAGTGCCCCCGGACTAGCGGGGATAAGCGGAGCTTATACTAGCACAGATACGCAGTATTTT

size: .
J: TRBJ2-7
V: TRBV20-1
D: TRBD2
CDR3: CSARDARGGSSYNEQYF
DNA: TGCAGTGCTAGAGATGCGCGGGGGGGAAGCTCCTACAATGAGCAGTACTTC

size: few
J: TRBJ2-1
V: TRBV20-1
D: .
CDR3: CSARSGWTSGYNEQFF
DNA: TGCAGTGCTAGATCGGGGTGGACTTCGGGATACAATGAGCAGTTCTTC

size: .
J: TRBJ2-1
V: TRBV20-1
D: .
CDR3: CSPYGGRSYNEQFF
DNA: TGCAGTCCTTACGGTGGGCGGAGCTACAATGAGCAGTTCTTC

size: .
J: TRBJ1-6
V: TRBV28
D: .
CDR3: CASLDTINSPLHF
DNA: TGTGCCAGCTTGGACACGATAAATTCACCCCTCCACTTT

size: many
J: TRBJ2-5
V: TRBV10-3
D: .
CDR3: CAIGGTERQETQYF
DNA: TGTGCCATCGGGGGGACAGAAAGACAAGAGACCCAGTACTTC

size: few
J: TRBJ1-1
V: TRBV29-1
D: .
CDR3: CSVWGRETEAFF
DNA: TGCAGCGTTTGGGGGCGTGAAACTGAAGCTTTCTTT

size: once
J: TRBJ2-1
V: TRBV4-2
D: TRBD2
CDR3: CASSQELADSYNEQFF
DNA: TGTGCCAGCAGCCAAGAACTAGCGGACTCCTACAATGAGCAGTTCTTC

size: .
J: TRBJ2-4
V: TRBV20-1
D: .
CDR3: CSAPTTGTIAKNIQYF
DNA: TGCAGTGCTCCGACAACAGGGACCATAGCCAAAAACATTCAGTACTTC

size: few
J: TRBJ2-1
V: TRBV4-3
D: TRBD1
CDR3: CASSRGQAYNEQFF
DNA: TGCGCCAGCAGCCGAGGACAGGCCTACAATGAGCAGTTCTTC

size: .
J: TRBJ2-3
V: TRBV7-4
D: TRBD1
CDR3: CASSAGTGQGTDTQYF
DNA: TGTGCCAGCAGCGCGGGTACGGGACAGGGTACAGATACGCAGTATTTT

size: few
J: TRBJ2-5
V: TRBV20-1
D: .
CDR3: CSASTGGAPNLHEQYF
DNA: TGCAGTGCTAGTACTGGGGGGGCCCCCAATCTCCATGAGCAGTACTTC

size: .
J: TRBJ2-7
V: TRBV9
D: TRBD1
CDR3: CASSVEATGGIYEQYF
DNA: TGTGCCAGCAGCGTAGAGGCGACAGGGGGGATATACGAGCAGTACTTC

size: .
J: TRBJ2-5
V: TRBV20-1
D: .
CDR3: CSASNGQEAQYF
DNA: TGCAGTGCTAGTAACGGGCAAGAGGCCCAGTACTTC

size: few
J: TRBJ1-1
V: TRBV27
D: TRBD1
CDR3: CASSLRGEAFF
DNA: TGTGCCAGCAGCCTCAGGGGGGAAGCTTTCTTT

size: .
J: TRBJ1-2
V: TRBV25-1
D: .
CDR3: CASSEEKSYGYTF
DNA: TGTGCCAGCAGTGAAGAAAAGAGTTATGGCTACACCTTC

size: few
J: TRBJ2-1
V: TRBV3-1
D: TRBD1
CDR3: CASSPSGQGYNSEQFF
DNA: TGTGCCAGCAGTCCTTCAGGACAGGGTTATAACTCTGAGCAGTTCTTC

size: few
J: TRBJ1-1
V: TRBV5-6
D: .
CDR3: CASSLGGHHMNTEAFF
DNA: TGTGCCAGCAGCTTGGGGGGACACCACATGAACACTGAAGCTTTCTTT

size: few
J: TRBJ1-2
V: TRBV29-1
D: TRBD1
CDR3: CSVGEDRRGYTF
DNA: TGCAGCGTTGGTGAGGACAGGCGTGGCTACACCTTC

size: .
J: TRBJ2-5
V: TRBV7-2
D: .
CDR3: CASSLRRGWPQETQYF
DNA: TGTGCCAGCAGCTTGCGACGGGGGTGGCCACAAGAGACCCAGTACTTC

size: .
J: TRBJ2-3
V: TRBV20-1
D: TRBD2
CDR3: CSARPGTSLSDTQYF
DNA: TGCAGTGCTAGGCCCGGGACTAGTTTGTCCGATACGCAGTATTTT

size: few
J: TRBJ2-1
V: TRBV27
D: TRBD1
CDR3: CASSQRTGVSYNEQFF
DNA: TGTGCCAGCAGTCAAAGGACAGGAGTCTCCTACAATGAGCAGTTCTTC

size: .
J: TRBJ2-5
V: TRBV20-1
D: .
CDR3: CSASGWRDNEQYF
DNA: TGCAGTGCTAGCGGTTGGCGGGACAATGAGCAGTACTTC

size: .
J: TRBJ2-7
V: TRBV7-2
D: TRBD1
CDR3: CASSLAGQGFPYEQYF
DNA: TGTGCCAGCAGCTTAGCCGGACAGGGGTTCCCCTACGAGCAGTACTTC